The following is a TCR beta chain sequence with its context. This clonotype was counted only a few times. Its antigen is not yet known. Per-base qualities were not stored, and no clone one base away is much larger. Libraries were built with PCR. At the Johns Hopkins FTIC core, DNA from the cultured CD4+ T cells underwent TCR sequencing with the Oncomine TCR Beta short-read assay. The QIAamp micro DNA kit was used to extract genomic DNA from the cultured CD4+ T cells. Oncomine TCR Beta libraries from cultured CD4+ T cells were pooled using unique dual indexes and sequenced on an Illumina iSeq 100. Concerning the study's data processing: Non-productive sequences were filtered out, and CDR3s that did not start with C, did not end with F or W, or were shorter than 7 amino acids were discarded. Antigen-specific clonotypes were identified using the MANAFEST web application through comparison of peptide-stimulated wells with reference and other culture wells. An FDR below 0.05, an odds ratio above 5, and a productive frequency above 0.1% in at least two of three replicate wells were required for clones to be considered positive. A clonotype was classed as cross-reactive if the clonotype showed significant expansion both in SARS-CoV-2 spike wells and in at least one common cold coronavirus spike condition. Levenshtein distances (stringdist) and unrooted phylogenetic trees (ape) in R version 3.6.1 were used to assess CDR3 homology. Starting from the raw public reads, TCRdb applied fastp trimming at Q25, assembled clones with MiXCR and retained in-frame beta chains. Merged by CDR3 protein, the rows form single entries marked with the most common genes and DNA. The V and J calls here are based on TCRdb, not the publication. The sample table shows 11,000 or so distinct CDR3 sequences, and less than 25% are seen once. The top ten hold 9% to 15% of the sample.

This sample's treatment or condition label indicates: roughly nine-day PBMC culture with coronavirus spike peptide pools or control peptides (ViraFEST assay). The study used the ViraFEST assay, which expanded antigen-specific T cells with peptide pools and then identified expanded clonotypes by TCR sequencing. The positive SARS-CoV-2 PCR tests of the convalescent patients were dated from March to December 2020, before the Alpha, Beta and Delta variants emerged in the United States. PBMCs were cultured at around 2 million per well in IMDM supplemented with roughly 5% human AB serum and about 9.6 IU/ml IL-2, with around 10 ug/ml peptide pools added. On days 3 and 7, half of the culture medium was replaced with fresh IL-2-containing medium. CD4+ T cells were isolated after roughly nine days of culture through negative selection using the EasySep CD4+ T cell isolation kit. Ficoll-Paque Plus gradient centrifugation was used to isolate PBMCs from whole blood, and the isolated PBMCs were then either used fresh or cryopreserved at -140C. Culture conditions were generally each tested in triplicate wells.

This record belongs to a study of vaccination and CD4 T cells after COVID-19 (dated by TCRdb to 2022 to 2024). About the full investigation: Convalescent patients had a positive SARS-CoV-2 result on nasal swab PCR, and of these patients, several had mild disease and one had severe disease. The convalescent cohort comprised six males and four females, including two Hispanic individuals, seven Caucasians, two Asians and one multiracial person. Participants received two doses of either the Pfizer-BioNTech BNT162b2 vaccine (n=8) or the Moderna mRNA-1273 vaccine (n=2). Post-COVID blood samples from convalescent patients were collected a median of about 100 days after diagnosis, with a range of roughly 35 to 161 days. Post-vaccine blood samples were collected a median of about 11 weeks after the second vaccine dose, ranging from roughly 13 to 250 days. Overlapping spike peptide pools from SARS-CoV-2 and from the common cold coronaviruses HCoV-NL63, HCoV-OC43 and HCoV-229E were used as culture stimuli. Control cultures received a CEFX viral epitope pool as the positive control, an HIV-1 Nef peptide pool as the negative control, or no peptide. In approximately ten COVID-19 convalescent patients and a few infection-naive healthy vaccine recipients, the spike-specific CD4+ TCR repertoire before mRNA vaccination was compared with the repertoire after mRNA vaccination.

Results and caveats for the whole study, not just this receptor: Although the median number of SARS-CoV-2-reactive clonotypes went up from roughly 23 after infection to 35 to 40 after vaccination, the increase was not significant. In convalescent patients, a median approximately 83% of post-vaccine SARS-CoV-2-reactive clones were detected only after vaccination, suggesting vaccine-specific priming. Of the vaccine-specific clones in convalescent patients, 304 of 307, or nearly all, reacted only to SARS-CoV-2 spike and did not cross-react with common cold coronaviruses. The number of convalescent patients in the study was relatively small, and the study did not examine early timepoints following natural infection.

This TCR derives from a human donor who had recovered from COVID-19. This sample comprised CD4+ T cells from blood, cultured in vitro, obtained after SARS-CoV-2 vaccination.

The sequenced DNA: TGTGCCAGCTCCCCTTATCGGGGACAGAATTATGGCTACACCTTC. The resulting protein is CASSPYRGQNYGYTF. The chain couples TRBV7-9 to TRBJ1-2, with 7 central nucleotides matching TRBD1. For this chain, trimming is 8 bases at the V end and 5 bases at the J end, and the number of junction bases without a gene match is 14. Counted from cysteine to phenylalanine, this CDR3 has 15 amino acids. Only CDR3 DNA remains: 45 bases, in frame from the first base. The CDR1 and CDR2 encoded by the germline V gene (reference sequence) are SEHNR and FQNEAQ.